The 20 T cell receptor beta chains in this list originate from one sample, sequenced in a study of control samples from healthy donors and cancer patients (dated by TCRdb to 2018 to 2021). Library generation was performed with the immunoSEQ multiplex PCR assay. The table was pulled from immuneACCESS by TCRdb, which kept in-frame rearrangements only. Such tables lose some clones; where checked, under half of the loss comes from unresolved V genes, and the rest has no known cause. The sample yields about 170,000 clones; around 88% were counted once. The ten largest make up around 5.1% of the sample. Source material: blood. The receptors stem from a woman in her twenties or thirties in good health.

The V gene is TRBV19, the J gene TRBJ2-1; TRBD2 agrees at 7 bases. The CDR3 length is 14 residues. Germline trimming cut 5 bases from V and 6 bases from J; bases unmatched to any gene: 7. Germline V lookup: CDR1 LNHDA, CDR2 SQIVND (reference sequence). CDR3 loop: CASSVVGGSNEQFF. CDR3 DNA sequence: TGTGCCAGTAGTGTCGTGGGAGGGAGCAATGAGCAGTTCTTC. Full variable domain (remainder filled in from reference TRBV19 and TRBJ2-1): DGGITQSPKYLFRKEGQNVTLSCEQNLNHDAMYWYRQDPGQGLRLIYYSQIVNDFQKGDIAEGYSVSREKKESFPLTVTSAQKNPTAFYLCASSVVGGSNEQFFGPGTRLTVL.

This chain joins TRBV5-4 and TRBJ1-2; D remains ambiguous. The CDR3 runs to 13 residues. Germline values: CDR1 SGHNT, CDR2 YYREEE (reference sequence). Trimming pared 4 bases from V and 1 base from J, leaving 8 bases between. The CDR3 region is CASSRTGNYGYTF. CDR3 nucleotides: TGTGCCAGCAGCCGGACGGGTAACTATGGCTACACCTTC.

The CDR3 sequence is CASSLSGFGEKLFF. The CDR3 coding sequence is TGTGCCAGCAGTTTATCAGGGTTTGGTGAAAAACTGTTTTTT. The V gene is TRBV27, the J gene TRBJ1-4; D call uncertain. The V end was cut by 0 bases, the J end by 7 bases, with 9 bases between. The CDR3 length is 14 residues. Germline lookup yields CDR1 MNHEY and CDR2 SMNVEV (reference sequence).

V gene TRBV7-8 combines with J gene TRBJ2-5, with D tentatively TRBD2 (7 bases). This CDR3 has 19 amino acids. Germline assignment: CDR1 SGHVS and CDR2 FQNEAQ. V lost 1 base to trimming and J lost 5 bases, with 26 bases between them. The CDR3 nucleotides read TGTGCCAGCAGCTTAGGGCTCGGGGGGCGCGGTTCCACTTTGGAGACCCAGTACTTC. This encodes CASSLGLGGRGSTLETQYF.

The chain links TRBV12-5 to TRBJ2-3; tentatively, D is TRBD2 (6 bases). V lost 0 bases, J lost 0 bases, and 13 bases lay in between. The CDR3 loop spans 17 amino acids. Germline values: CDR1 LGHNT, CDR2 FRNRAP. The CDR3 bases are TGTGCTAGTGGTTTGGTACTCGGCGGGGCCAGCACAGATACGCAGTATTTT. Protein product: CASGLVLGGASTDTQYF.

DNA of the CDR3: TGTGCCTGGTCGACTAGCGGGGTGAACACCGGGGAGCTGTTTTTT. It yields the protein CAWSTSGVNTGELFF. The chain links TRBV30 to TRBJ2-2, with TRBD2 identical over 11 bases. CDR3 length: 15 amino acids. Germline CDR1 and CDR2: GTSNPN and SVGIG (reference sequence). V lost 5 bases to trimming and J lost 1 base; unmatched junction nucleotides: 3.

The gene calls are TRBV6-5 and TRBJ1-6; D is uncertain. Germline CDR1 is MNHEY and CDR2 is SVGAGI. This CDR3 has 13 residues. V was shortened by 2 bases and J by 7 bases, with 6 bases between the two germline ends. CDR3: CASSYTANSPLHF. DNA for the CDR3: TGTGCCAGCAGTTACACTGCAAATTCACCCCTCCACTTT.

This chain uses TRBV18 with TRBJ1-4; the D gene is possibly TRBD1 (5 bases). CDR1 is KGHSH and CDR2 is LQKENI in the germline V gene. Trimming removed 0 bases at V and 4 bases at J, with 12 bases between. The CDR3 extends over 16 amino acids. The CDR3 loop reads CASSPPRDSHNEKLFF. The CDR3 nucleotides are TGTGCCAGCTCACCACCTAGAGACAGCCATAATGAAAAACTGTTTTTT.

J is TRBJ2-7 and V is TRBV27; no clear D gene. V lost 5 bases, J lost 2 bases, and 4 bases lay in between. CDR3 length equals 11 residues. Germline lookup yields CDR1 MNHEY and CDR2 SMNVEV (reference sequence). The CDR3 loop reads CASSTTYEQYF. The CDR3 DNA follows: TGTGCCAGCAGTACCACCTACGAGCAGTACTTC.

The chain combines TRBV5-1 with TRBJ2-3; weak D call: TRBD1 (5 bases). V was trimmed by 0 bases and J by 6 bases, leaving 8 bases between them. This CDR3 is built from 13 residues. Germline-derived CDR1 and CDR2 are SGHRS and YFSETQ. CDR3 residues: CASSLGQPDTQYF. CDR3 nucleotides: TGCGCCAGCAGCTTGGGACAGCCCGATACGCAGTATTTT.

The V gene is TRBV28, the J gene TRBJ1-4; possibly TRBD1 for D (5 bases). Trimming removed 5 bases from V and 0 bases from J, with 10 bases in between. In germline, CDR1 is MDHEN, CDR2 SYDVKM. The CDR3 is made up of 15 amino acids. CDR3 DNA sequence: TGTGCCAGCAGTCCCTACAGGTCAACTAATGAAAAACTGTTTTTT. Residues: CASSPYRSTNEKLFF.

The chain recombines TRBV6-5 with TRBJ2-7; D possibly corresponds to TRBD1 (6 bases). Trimming stripped 6 bases from V and 3 bases from J, with 15 bases between. There are 14 residues in the CDR3. Germline assignment: CDR1 MNHEY and CDR2 SVGAGI. CDR3 amino acids: CASRPNQGYYEQYF. The CDR3 bases are TGTGCCAGCAGGCCCAACCAGGGGTACTACGAGCAGTACTTC.

The chain is built from TRBV2 and TRBJ1-1; no clear D. The ends were cut back, 6 bases at V and 5 bases at J, with 16 bases in the middle. There are 14 residues in the CDR3. CDR1 is SNHLY, CDR2 FYNNEI, per germline. The CDR3 nucleotides read TGTGCCAGCAGGGTGGGGAGGGTTTCGACTGAAGCTTTCTTT. Amino acid sequence: CASRVGRVSTEAFF.

V usage is TRBV27 and J usage is TRBJ2-3; D gene uncertain. The CDR3 has 12 residues. Germline V gene lookup returns CDR1 MNHEY and CDR2 SMNVEV (reference sequence). The germline V and J ends were trimmed by 3 bases and 4 bases, with 5 bases remaining between them. CDR3 sequence: CASSLGSDTQYF. The CDR3 bases are TGTGCCAGCAGTTTGGGCTCAGATACGCAGTATTTT.

This chain joins TRBV6-1 and TRBJ2-6; tentatively, D is TRBD1 (5 bases). The CDR3 runs 15 residues. Germline V gene data show CDR1 as MNHNS and CDR2 as SASEGT. Trimming pared 0 bases from V and 2 bases from J, leaving 5 bases between. The CDR3 nucleotides are TGTGCCAGCAGTGAAGCGGACACTGGGGCCAACGTCCTGACTTTC. Its translation: CASSEADTGANVLTF.

The rearrangement links TRBV6-2 or TRBV6-3 to TRBJ2-5; D may correspond to TRBD1 or TRBD2 (5 bases each). The V end lost 3 bases, the J end lost 5 bases, and 13 bases lay between the germline ends. CDR1 and CDR2 from the germline V gene are MNHEY and SVGEGT. The CDR3 has 14 amino acids. CDR3 protein: CASSYPGTAETQYF. For the CDR3, the DNA is TGTGCCAGCAGTTATCCCGGGACCGCCGAGACCCAGTACTTC.

The chain couples TRBV6-5 to TRBJ1-6; D not resolved. The CDR3 extends over 13 amino acids. The V end was cut by 7 bases, the J end by 6 bases, with 10 bases between. The germline CDR1 and CDR2 sequences are MNHEY and SVGAGI. CDR3 nucleotide sequence: TGTGCCAGCACCGAGGGTCGTAATTCACCCCTCCACTTT. Translated: CASTEGRNSPLHF.

The rearrangement joins TRBV7-9 to TRBJ2-1; D uncertain. Germline CDR1 reads SEHNR; CDR2 reads FQNEAQ (reference sequence). Between the trimmed V and J ends, which lost 6 bases and 7 bases, there was a span of 10 bases. This CDR3 region has 12 residues. Here the CDR3 DNA reads TGTGCCAGCAGTCTGGCCCGTAATGAGCAGTTCTTC. Translated: CASSLARNEQFF. The variable domain in full, with the rest retrieved from reference TRBV7-9 and TRBJ2-1, is DTGVSQNPRHKITKRGQNVTFRCDPISEHNRLYWYRQTLGQGPEFLTYFQNEAQLEKSRLLSDRFSAERPKGSFSTLEIQRTEQGDSAMYLCASSLARNEQFFGPGTRLTVL.

The rearrangement uses TRBV28 and TRBJ1-5; tentatively, D is TRBD1 (5 bases). Germline V gene data show CDR1 as MDHEN and CDR2 as SYDVKM. The V and J ends lost 2 bases and 8 bases respectively, with 10 bases between them. The CDR3 sequence is 13 residues long. CDR3 residues: CASSLGGQKPQHF. The CDR3 DNA sequence: TGTGCCAGCAGTTTAGGGGGTCAGAAGCCCCAGCATTTT.

This chain uses TRBV6-2 or TRBV6-3 with TRBJ1-4, with TRBD1 matching 8 bases. The CDR3 runs 13 residues. Germline values: CDR1 MNHEY, CDR2 SVGEGT. J lost 9 bases, V lost 5 bases, and 5 bases had no gene match. CDR3 sequence: CASSTWTGKKLFF. As DNA, the CDR3 is TGTGCCAGCAGTACTTGGACAGGGAAAAAACTGTTTTTT.